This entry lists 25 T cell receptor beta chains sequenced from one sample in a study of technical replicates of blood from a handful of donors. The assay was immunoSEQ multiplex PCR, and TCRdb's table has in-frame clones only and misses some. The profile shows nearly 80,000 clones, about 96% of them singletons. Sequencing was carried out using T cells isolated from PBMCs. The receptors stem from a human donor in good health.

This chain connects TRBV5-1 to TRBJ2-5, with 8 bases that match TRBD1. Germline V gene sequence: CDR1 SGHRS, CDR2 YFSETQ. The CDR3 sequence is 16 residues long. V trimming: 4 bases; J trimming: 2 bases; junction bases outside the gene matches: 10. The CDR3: CASSAQGAVWQETQYF. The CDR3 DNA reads TGCGCCAGCAGCGCTCAGGGGGCTGTGTGGCAAGAGACCCAGTACTTC.

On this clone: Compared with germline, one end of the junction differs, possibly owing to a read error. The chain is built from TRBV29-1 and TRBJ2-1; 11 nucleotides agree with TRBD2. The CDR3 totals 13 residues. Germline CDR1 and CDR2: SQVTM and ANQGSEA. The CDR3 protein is CSVDVAGGPVFIF. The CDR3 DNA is TGCAGCGTTGACGTAGCGGGAGGGCCCGTATTTATCTTC.

Here the CDR3 reads CASSKMTSGIHEQFF. The DNA of the CDR3 is TGTGCCAGCAGTAAGATGACTAGCGGGATCCATGAGCAGTTCTTC. The chain has TRBV6-5 and TRBJ2-1, with 11 bases matching TRBD2. The V and J ends lost 5 bases and 8 bases, in that order; junction bases with no gene match: 8. Germline V lookup: CDR1 MNHEY, CDR2 SVGAGI. The CDR3 is 15 amino acids.

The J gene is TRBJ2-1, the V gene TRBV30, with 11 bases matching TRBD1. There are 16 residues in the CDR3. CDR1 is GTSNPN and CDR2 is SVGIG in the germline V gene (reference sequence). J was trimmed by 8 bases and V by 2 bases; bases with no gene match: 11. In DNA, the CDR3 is TGTGCCTGGAGTTCCACAAGGACAGGGGGCTTGGATGAGCAGTTCTTC. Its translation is CAWSSTRTGGLDEQFF.

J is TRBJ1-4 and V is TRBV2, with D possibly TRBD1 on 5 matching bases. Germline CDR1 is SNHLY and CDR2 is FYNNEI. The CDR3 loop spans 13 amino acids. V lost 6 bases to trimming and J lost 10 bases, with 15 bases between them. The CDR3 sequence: CASRQGLGGKLFF. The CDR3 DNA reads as TGTGCCAGCAGACAAGGACTCGGGGGAAAACTGTTTTTT.

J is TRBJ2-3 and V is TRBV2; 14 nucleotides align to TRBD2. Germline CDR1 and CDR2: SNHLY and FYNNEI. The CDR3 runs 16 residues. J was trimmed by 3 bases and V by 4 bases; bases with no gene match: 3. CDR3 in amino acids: CASSVGLAGGTDTQYF. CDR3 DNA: TGTGCCAGCAGTGTCGGACTAGCGGGAGGTACAGATACGCAGTATTTT. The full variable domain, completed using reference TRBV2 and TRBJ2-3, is EPEVTQTPSHQVTQMGQEVILRCVPISNHLYFYWYRQILGQKVEFLVSFYNNEISEKSEIFDDQFSVERPDGSNFTLKIRSTKLEDSAMYFCASSVGLAGGTDTQYFGPGTRLTVL.

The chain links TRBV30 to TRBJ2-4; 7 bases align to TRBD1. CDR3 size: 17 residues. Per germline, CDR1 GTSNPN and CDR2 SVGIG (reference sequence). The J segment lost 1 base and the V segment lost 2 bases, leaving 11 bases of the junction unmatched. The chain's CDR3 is CAWSQFHMTGAKNIQYF. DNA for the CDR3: TGTGCCTGGAGTCAATTCCACATGACAGGGGCCAAAAACATTCAGTACTTC.

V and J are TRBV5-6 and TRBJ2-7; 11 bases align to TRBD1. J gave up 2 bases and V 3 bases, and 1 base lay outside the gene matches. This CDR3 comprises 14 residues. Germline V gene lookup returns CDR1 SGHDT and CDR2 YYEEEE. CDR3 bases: TGTGCCAGCAGCTGGGGACAGGGGGCCTACGAGCAGTACTTC. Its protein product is CASSWGQGAYEQYF.

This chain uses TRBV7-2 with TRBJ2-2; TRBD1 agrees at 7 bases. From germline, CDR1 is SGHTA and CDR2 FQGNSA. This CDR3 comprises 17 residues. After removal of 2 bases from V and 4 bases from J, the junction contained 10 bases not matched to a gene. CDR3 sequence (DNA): TGTGCCAGCAGCTTACGCTCCGACAGGGCGGGCACCGGGGAGCTGTTTTTT. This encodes CASSLRSDRAGTGELFF.

CDR3 DNA sequence: TGTGCCAGCAGTGACAGGAACTATGGCTACACCTTC. Translated: CASSDRNYGYTF. The chain uses TRBV2 and TRBJ1-2; D call uncertain. Deletions cut 3 bases from V and 2 bases from J, with 4 bases between. CDR1 is SNHLY and CDR2 is FYNNEI in the germline V gene. The CDR3 is 12 residues long. Supplemented by reference TRBV2 and TRBJ1-2, the full variable domain reads EPEVTQTPSHQVTQMGQEVILRCVPISNHLYFYWYRQILGQKVEFLVSFYNNEISEKSEIFDDQFSVERPDGSNFTLKIRSTKLEDSAMYFCASSDRNYGYTFGSGTRLTVV.

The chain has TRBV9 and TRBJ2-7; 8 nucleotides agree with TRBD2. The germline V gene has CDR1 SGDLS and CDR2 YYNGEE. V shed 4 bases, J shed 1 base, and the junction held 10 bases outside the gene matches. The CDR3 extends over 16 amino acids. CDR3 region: CASSPRSGRTSYEQYF. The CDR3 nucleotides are TGTGCCAGCAGCCCTAGAAGCGGGAGAACGTCCTACGAGCAGTACTTC.

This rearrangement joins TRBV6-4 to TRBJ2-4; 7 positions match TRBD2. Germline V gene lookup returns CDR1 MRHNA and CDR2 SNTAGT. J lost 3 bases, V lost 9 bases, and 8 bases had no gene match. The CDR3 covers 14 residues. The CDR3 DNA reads TGTGCCAGGGGCGGGAGAGAGGGCAAAAACATTCAGTACTTC. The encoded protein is CARGGREGKNIQYF.

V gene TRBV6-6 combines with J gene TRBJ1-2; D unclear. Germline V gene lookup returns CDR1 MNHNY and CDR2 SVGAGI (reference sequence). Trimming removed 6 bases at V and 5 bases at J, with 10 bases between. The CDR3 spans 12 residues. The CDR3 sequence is CASRGVGYGYTF. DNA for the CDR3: TGTGCCAGCAGGGGAGTGGGTTATGGCTACACCTTC.

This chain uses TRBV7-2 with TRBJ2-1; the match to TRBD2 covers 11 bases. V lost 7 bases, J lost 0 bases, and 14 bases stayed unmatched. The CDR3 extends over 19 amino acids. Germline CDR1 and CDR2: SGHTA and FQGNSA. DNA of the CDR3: TGTGCCAGCACCAGGAATCCGGGACTAGCGGAGGTCTCCTACAATGAGCAGTTCTTC. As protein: CASTRNPGLAEVSYNEQFF.

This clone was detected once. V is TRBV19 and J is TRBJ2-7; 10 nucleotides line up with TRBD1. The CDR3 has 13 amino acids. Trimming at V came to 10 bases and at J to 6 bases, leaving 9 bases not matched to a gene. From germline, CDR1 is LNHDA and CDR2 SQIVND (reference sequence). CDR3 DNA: TGTGCCACCCCGGGACAGGGGCTCGCCGAGCAGTACTTC. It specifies CATPGQGLAEQYF.

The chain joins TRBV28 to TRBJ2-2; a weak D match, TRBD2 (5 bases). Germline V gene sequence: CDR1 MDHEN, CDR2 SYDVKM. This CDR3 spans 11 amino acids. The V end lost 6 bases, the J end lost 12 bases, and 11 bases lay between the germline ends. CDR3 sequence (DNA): TGTGCCAGCAGCAAGGACTTTAAGCTGTTTTTT. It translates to CASSKDFKLFF.

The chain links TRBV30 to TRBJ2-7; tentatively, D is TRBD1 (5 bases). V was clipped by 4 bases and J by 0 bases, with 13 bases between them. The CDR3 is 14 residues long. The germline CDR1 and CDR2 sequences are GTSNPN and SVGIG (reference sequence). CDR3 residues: CAWKVDRSSYEQYF. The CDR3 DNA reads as TGTGCCTGGAAGGTAGACAGAAGCTCCTACGAGCAGTACTTC.

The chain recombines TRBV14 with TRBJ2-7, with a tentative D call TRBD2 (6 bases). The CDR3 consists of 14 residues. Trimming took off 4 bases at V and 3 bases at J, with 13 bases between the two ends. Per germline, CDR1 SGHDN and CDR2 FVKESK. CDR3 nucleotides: TGTGCCAGCAGCCCGGAGGGCGGCTACTACGAGCAGTACTTC. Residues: CASSPEGGYYEQYF. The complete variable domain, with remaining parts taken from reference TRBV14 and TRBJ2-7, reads EAGVTQFPSHSVIEKGQTVTLRCDPISGHDNLYWYRRVMGKEIKFLLHFVKESKQDESGMPNNRFLAERTGGTYSTLKVQPAELEDSGVYFCASSPEGGYYEQYFGPGTRLTVT.

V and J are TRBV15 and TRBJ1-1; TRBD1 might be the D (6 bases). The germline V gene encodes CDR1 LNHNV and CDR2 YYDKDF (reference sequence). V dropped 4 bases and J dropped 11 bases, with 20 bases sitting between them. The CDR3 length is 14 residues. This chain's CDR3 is CATSKEAGVIMAFF. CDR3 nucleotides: TGTGCCACCAGCAAAGAGGCAGGGGTGATTATGGCTTTCTTT.

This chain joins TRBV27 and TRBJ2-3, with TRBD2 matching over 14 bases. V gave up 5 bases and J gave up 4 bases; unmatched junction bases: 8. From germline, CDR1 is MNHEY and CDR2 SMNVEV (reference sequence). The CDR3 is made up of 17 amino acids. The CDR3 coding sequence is TGTGCCAGCAGTCGGGGACTAGCGGGAGTGGGGTCAGATACGCAGTATTTT. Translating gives CASSRGLAGVGSDTQYF.

The CDR3 DNA reads TGTGCCAGCAGTGGGGGTTGGGCAGGGGTGTTCTTC. This gives the protein CASSGGWAGVFF. The chain combines TRBV2 with TRBJ2-1, with D possibly matching TRBD1 (6 bases). CDR3 size: 12 residues. Trimming shortened V by 4 bases and J by 15 bases, and 16 bases separated the two germline ends. Germline lookup yields CDR1 SNHLY and CDR2 FYNNEI.

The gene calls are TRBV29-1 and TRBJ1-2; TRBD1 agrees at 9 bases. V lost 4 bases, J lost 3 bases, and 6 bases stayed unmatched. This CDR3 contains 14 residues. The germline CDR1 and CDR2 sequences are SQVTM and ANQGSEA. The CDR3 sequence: CSVAAGTGHYGYTF. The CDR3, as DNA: TGCAGCGTTGCGGCCGGGACAGGGCACTATGGCTACACCTTC. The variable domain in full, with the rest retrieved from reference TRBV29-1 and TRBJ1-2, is SAVISQKPSRDICQRGTSLTIQCQVDSQVTMMFWYRQQPGQSLTLIATANQGSEATYESGFVIDKFPISRPNLTFSTLTVSNMSPEDSSIYLCSVAAGTGHYGYTFGSGTRLTVV.

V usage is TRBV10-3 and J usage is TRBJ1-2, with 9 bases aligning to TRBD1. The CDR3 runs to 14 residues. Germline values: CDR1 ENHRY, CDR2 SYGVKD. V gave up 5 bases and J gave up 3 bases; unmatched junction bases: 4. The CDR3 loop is CAISWTGDDYGYTF. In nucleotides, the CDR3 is TGTGCCATCAGTTGGACAGGGGATGACTATGGCTACACCTTC.

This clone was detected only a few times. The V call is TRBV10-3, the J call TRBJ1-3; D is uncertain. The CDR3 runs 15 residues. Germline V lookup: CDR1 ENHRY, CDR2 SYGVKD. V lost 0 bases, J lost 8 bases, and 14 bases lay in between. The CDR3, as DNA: TGTGCCATCAGTGAGTCTGGCTTCGAGAGGGACACCATATATTTT. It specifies CAISESGFERDTIYF.

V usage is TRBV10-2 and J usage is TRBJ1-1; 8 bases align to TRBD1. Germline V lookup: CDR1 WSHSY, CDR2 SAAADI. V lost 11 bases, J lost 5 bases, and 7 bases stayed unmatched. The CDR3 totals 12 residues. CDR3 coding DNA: TGCGCCGGGGGACAGGTAAAGACTGAAGCTTTCTTT. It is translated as CAGGQVKTEAFF.